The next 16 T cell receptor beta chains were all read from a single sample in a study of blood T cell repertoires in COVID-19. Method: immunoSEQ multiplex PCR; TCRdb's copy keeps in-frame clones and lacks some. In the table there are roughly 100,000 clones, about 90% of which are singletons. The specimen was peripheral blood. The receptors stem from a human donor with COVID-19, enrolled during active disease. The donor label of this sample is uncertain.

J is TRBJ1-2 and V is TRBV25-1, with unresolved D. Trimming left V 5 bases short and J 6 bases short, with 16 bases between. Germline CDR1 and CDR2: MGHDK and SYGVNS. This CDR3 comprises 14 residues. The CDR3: CASSPGPSEHGYTF. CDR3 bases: TGTGCCAGCAGTCCCGGTCCGTCCGAACATGGCTACACCTTC.

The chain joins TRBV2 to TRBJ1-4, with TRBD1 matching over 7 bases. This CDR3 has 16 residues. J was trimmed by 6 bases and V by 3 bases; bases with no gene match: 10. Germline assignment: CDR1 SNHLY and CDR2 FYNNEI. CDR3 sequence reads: CASSEQGGQWYEKLFF. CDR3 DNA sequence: TGTGCCAGCAGTGAGCAGGGGGGACAGTGGTATGAAAAACTGTTTTTT.

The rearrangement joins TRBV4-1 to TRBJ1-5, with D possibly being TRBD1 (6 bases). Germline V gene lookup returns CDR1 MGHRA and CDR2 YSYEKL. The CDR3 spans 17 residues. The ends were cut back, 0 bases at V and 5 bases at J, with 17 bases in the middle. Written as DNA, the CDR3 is TGCGCCAGCAGCCAAGAGTTGGGGCAGGGGATATATCAGCCCCAGCATTTT. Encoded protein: CASSQELGQGIYQPQHF.

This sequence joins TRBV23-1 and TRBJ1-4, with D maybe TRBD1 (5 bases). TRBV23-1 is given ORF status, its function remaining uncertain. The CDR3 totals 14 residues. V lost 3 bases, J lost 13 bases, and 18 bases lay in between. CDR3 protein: CASSHVGDPRRLFF. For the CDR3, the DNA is TGCGCCAGCAGTCATGTAGGGGATCCTCGCCGACTGTTTTTT.

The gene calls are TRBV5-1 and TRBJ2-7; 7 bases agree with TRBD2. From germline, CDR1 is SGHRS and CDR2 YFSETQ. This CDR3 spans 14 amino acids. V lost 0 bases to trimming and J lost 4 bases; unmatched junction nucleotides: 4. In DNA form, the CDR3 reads TGCGCCAGCAGCTTGGAGCCTAGCGGATACGAGCAGTACTTC. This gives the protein CASSLEPSGYEQYF.

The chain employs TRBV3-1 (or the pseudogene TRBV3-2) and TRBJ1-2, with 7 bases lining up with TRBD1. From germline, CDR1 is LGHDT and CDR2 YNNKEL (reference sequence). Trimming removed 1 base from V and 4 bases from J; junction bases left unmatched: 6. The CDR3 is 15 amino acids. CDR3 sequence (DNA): TGTGCCAGCAGCCAAGGATTACAGGGGACCTATGGCTACACCTTC. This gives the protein CASSQGLQGTYGYTF.

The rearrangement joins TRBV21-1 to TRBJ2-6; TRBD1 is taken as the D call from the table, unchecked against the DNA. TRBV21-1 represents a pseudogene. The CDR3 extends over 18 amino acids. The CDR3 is CASPPNPQGLSGANVLTF. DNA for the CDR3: TGTGCCAGTCCCCCAAACCCCCAGGGCCTCTCTGGGGCCAACGTCCTGACTTTC.

CDR3 bases: TGCGCCAGCAGCTTGGACGGCCAGGAAGGCACTGAAGCTTTCTTT. It codes for CASSLDGQEGTEAFF. V and J are TRBV5-1 and TRBJ1-1; unclear D gene. Trimming stripped 0 bases from V and 4 bases from J, with 13 bases between. In germline, CDR1 is SGHRS, CDR2 YFSETQ. This CDR3 comprises 15 residues.

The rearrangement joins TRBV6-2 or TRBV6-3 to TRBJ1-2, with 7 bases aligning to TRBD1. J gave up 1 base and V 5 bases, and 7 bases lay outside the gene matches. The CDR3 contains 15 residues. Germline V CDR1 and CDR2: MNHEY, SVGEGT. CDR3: CASSLHRGSNYGYTF. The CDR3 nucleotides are TGTGCCAGCAGTCTCCACAGGGGTAGTAACTATGGCTACACCTTC.

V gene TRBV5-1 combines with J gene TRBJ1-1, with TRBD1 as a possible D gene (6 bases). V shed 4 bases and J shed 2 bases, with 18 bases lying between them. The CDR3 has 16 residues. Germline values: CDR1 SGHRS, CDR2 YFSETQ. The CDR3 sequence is CASSPSTGQRNTEAFF. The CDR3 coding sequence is TGCGCCAGCAGCCCGTCCACTGGACAGAGAAACACTGAAGCTTTCTTT. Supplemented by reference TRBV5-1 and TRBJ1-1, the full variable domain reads KAGVTQTPRYLIKTRGQQVTLSCSPISGHRSVSWYQQTPGQGLQFLFEYFSETQRNKGNFPGRFSGRQFSNSRSEMNVSTLELGDSALYLCASSPSTGQRNTEAFFGQGTRLTVV.

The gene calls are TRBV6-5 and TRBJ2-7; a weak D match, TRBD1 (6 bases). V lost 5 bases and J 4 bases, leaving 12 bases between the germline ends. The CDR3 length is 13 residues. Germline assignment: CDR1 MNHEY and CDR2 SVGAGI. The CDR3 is CASSRGTGYEQYF. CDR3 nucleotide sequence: TGTGCCAGCAGTCGCGGCACAGGGTACGAGCAGTACTTC.

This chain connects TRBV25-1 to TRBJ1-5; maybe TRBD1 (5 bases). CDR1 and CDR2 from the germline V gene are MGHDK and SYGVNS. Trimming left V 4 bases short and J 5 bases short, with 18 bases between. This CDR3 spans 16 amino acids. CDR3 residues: CASSGREGRGHQPQHF. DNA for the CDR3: TGTGCCAGCAGTGGAAGGGAGGGAAGGGGACATCAGCCCCAGCATTTT.

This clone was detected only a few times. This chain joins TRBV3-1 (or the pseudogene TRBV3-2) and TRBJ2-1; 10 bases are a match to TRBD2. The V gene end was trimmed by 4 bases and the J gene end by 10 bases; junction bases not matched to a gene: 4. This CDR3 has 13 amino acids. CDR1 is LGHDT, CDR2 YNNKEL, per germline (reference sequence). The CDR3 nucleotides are TGTGCCAGCAGCCGAGCGGGGGGGCACGAGCAGTTCTTC. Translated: CASSRAGGHEQFF.

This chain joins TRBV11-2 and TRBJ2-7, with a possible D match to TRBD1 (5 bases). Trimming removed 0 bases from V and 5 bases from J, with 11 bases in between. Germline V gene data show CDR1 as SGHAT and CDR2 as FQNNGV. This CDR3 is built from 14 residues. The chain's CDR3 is CASSLDRAAHEQYF. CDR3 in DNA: TGTGCCAGCAGCTTAGACAGGGCGGCGCACGAGCAGTACTTC.

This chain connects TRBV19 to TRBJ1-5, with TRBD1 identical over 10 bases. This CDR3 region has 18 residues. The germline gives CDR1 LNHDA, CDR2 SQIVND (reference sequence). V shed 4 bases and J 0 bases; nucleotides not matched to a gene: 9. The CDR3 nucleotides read TGTGCCAGTAGTAGTCCGGGACAGGGGATTGGTAGCAATCAGCCCCAGCATTTT. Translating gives CASSSPGQGIGSNQPQHF. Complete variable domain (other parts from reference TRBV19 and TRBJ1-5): DGGITQSPKYLFRKEGQNVTLSCEQNLNHDAMYWYRQDPGQGLRLIYYSQIVNDFQKGDIAEGYSVSREKKESFPLTVTSAQKNPTAFYLCASSSPGQGIGSNQPQHFGDGTRLSIL.

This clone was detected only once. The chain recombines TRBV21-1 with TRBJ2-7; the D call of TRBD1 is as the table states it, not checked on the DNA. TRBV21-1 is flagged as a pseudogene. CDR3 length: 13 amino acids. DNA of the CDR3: TGTGCCAGCAGTACAGGGTCTACCTACGAGCAGTACTTC. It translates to CASSTGSTYEQYF.